A single sample is the source of the 26 T cell receptor beta chains below, sequenced in a study of cytomegalovirus exposure and HLA in healthy donors. Researchers ran the PCR with 60 Vbeta and 13 Jbeta primers. The data were produced by immunoSEQ multiplex PCR, yet TCRdb's version contains in-frame clones alone and is incomplete. The profile shows 200,000 to 250,000 clones, roughly 75% of them singletons. The specimen was PBMCs. The receptors originated from a woman aged 25 to 39 in good health and CMV-seronegative.

About this clone: At one of its ends the junction is not consistent with the germline gene, which may arise from a read error. The chain links TRBV2 to TRBJ1-2; maybe TRBD1 (6 bases). Germline V gives CDR1 SNHLY, CDR2 FYNNEI. The CDR3 sequence is 14 residues long. The CDR3 loop is CASSEVQGGYGYTF. In DNA, the CDR3 is TGTGCCAGCAGCGAAGTACAGGGCGGCTATGGCTACACCTTC.

The rearrangement joins TRBV27 to TRBJ1-2, with 7 bases matching TRBD1. The ends lost 4 bases at V and 6 bases at J; junction bases unmatched: 5. The CDR3 has 13 amino acids. CDR1 and CDR2 from the germline V gene are MNHEY and SMNVEV (reference sequence). The chain's CDR3 is CASSSPGGNGYTF. The CDR3 DNA reads as TGTGCCAGCAGTTCGCCAGGGGGGAATGGCTACACCTTC.

The chain combines TRBV6-5 with TRBJ1-5; tentatively, D is TRBD1 (6 bases). Germline V lookup: CDR1 MNHEY, CDR2 SVGAGI. CDR3 size: 15 residues. V shed 5 bases and J shed 2 bases, with 13 bases lying between them. CDR3 in amino acids: CASSSQGLGNQPQHF. CDR3 coding DNA: TGTGCCAGCAGTAGTCAGGGGCTGGGCAATCAGCCCCAGCATTTT.

This chain joins TRBV5-6 and TRBJ2-7; no clear D. Germline V CDR1 and CDR2: SGHDT, YYEEEE. V lost 4 bases, J lost 3 bases, and 14 bases lay in between. The CDR3 contains 14 residues. The CDR3 coding sequence is TGTGCCAGCAGCCGCGGAGTTAGCAGCTACGAGCAGTACTTC. Encoded protein: CASSRGVSSYEQYF.

The chain carries TRBV2 and TRBJ1-4, with D possibly being TRBD1 (5 bases). V shed 1 base and J shed 4 bases, with 10 bases lying between them. The germline V gene encodes CDR1 SNHLY and CDR2 FYNNEI. CDR3 length: 15 amino acids. The CDR3 region has the DNA TGTGCCAGCAGTGAAGGACAGAGGTATAATGAAAAACTGTTTTTT. Residues: CASSEGQRYNEKLFF.

The chain couples TRBV5-6 to TRBJ1-2, with D unresolved. This CDR3 is built from 14 residues. Trimming shortened V by 0 bases and J by 2 bases, and 8 bases separated the two germline ends. Germline lookup yields CDR1 SGHDT and CDR2 YYEEEE. In DNA, the CDR3 is TGTGCCAGCAGCTTGGTTGAGGAGAACTATGGCTACACCTTC. This gives the protein CASSLVEENYGYTF. The whole variable domain, remainder taken from reference TRBV5-6 and TRBJ1-2, is DAGVTQSPTHLIKTRGQQVTLRCSPKSGHDTVSWYQQALGQGPQFIFQYYEEEERQRGNFPDRFSGHQFPNYSSELNVNALLLGDSALYLCASSLVEENYGYTFGSGTRLTVV.

There are a few counts of this clone. The chain recombines TRBV19 with TRBJ1-5; the match to TRBD1 covers 7 bases. V lost 3 bases, J lost 5 bases, and 7 bases stayed unmatched. CDR3 length: 15 residues. Germline V gene data show CDR1 as LNHDA and CDR2 as SQIVND (reference sequence). The CDR3 DNA follows: TGTGCCAGTAGTATTTCAGGGGGATTTGATCAGCCCCAGCATTTT. It is translated as CASSISGGFDQPQHF.

The genes are TRBV2 and TRBJ2-7; D call uncertain. This CDR3 contains 11 residues. CDR1 is SNHLY, CDR2 FYNNEI, per germline. V was shortened by 6 bases and J by 7 bases, with 10 bases between the two germline ends. The CDR3 sequence is CASSPLREQYF. The CDR3 nucleotides are TGTGCCAGCAGCCCCCTTCGTGAGCAGTACTTC.

The chain links TRBV18 to TRBJ1-1; weak D call: TRBD1 (6 bases). The CDR3 loop spans 12 amino acids. The V end was cut by 0 bases, the J end by 11 bases, with 10 bases between. CDR1 KGHSH and CDR2 LQKENI come from the germline V gene. DNA of the CDR3: TGTGCCAGCTCACCACCTTCGGGGGGCGCTTTCTTT. It is translated as CASSPPSGGAFF.

This chain joins TRBV9 and TRBJ1-2, with 8 positions matching TRBD1. Germline lookup yields CDR1 SGDLS and CDR2 YYNGEE. CDR3 length equals 15 residues. J gave up 7 bases and V 3 bases, and 11 bases lay outside the gene matches. CDR3 sequence (DNA): TGTGCCAGCAGCGAGCCGGACAGGGAGTCTGGTGGCTACACCTTC. It is translated as CASSEPDRESGGYTF. The full variable domain, with the rest looked up from reference TRBV9 and TRBJ1-2, is DSGVTQTPKHLITATGQRVTLRCSPRSGDLSVYWYQQSLDQGLQFLIQYYNGEERAKGNILERFSAQQFPDLHSELNLSSLELGDSALYFCASSEPDRESGGYTFGSGTRLTVV.

This chain uses TRBV15 with TRBJ2-7, with TRBD2 as a possible D gene (6 bases). V gave up 8 bases and J gave up 3 bases, with 17 bases separating them. This CDR3 spans 14 amino acids. Germline CDR1 reads LNHNV; CDR2 reads YYDKDF (reference sequence). CDR3 sequence: CATSVGASVYEQYF. The CDR3 coding sequence is TGTGCCACCTCAGTAGGGGCTAGCGTCTACGAGCAGTACTTC.

This chain joins TRBV6-6 and TRBJ1-2; tentative D call: TRBD1 (5 bases). In germline, CDR1 is MNHNY, CDR2 SVGAGI (reference sequence). V lost 7 bases and J 5 bases, leaving 17 bases between the germline ends. The CDR3 has 14 residues. The CDR3 region is CASTQQGTSYGYTF. The CDR3 bases are TGTGCCAGCACTCAGCAGGGAACCTCATATGGCTACACCTTC.

This clone came up once. This chain joins TRBV7-6 and TRBJ2-3, with D perhaps TRBD2 (6 bases). The germline V and J ends were trimmed by 1 base and 6 bases, with 14 bases remaining between them. The germline V gene has CDR1 SGHVS and CDR2 FNYEAQ. CDR3 length: 15 residues. Written as DNA, the CDR3 is TGTGCCAGCAGCTTAGAGGCGGGGACCGGGGATACGCAGTATTTT. Its translation: CASSLEAGTGDTQYF.

The V and J genes are TRBV5-8 and TRBJ2-7; a weak D match, TRBD1 (5 bases). CDR1 is SGHTS and CDR2 is YDEGEE in the germline V gene. CDR3 length equals 13 residues. V lost 2 bases and J 2 bases, leaving 8 bases between the germline ends. CDR3 DNA sequence: TGTGCCAGCAGCTTCGAAGGGGCCTACGAGCAGTACTTC. Amino acid sequence: CASSFEGAYEQYF.

The chain has TRBV6-5 and TRBJ2-5; TRBD1 agrees at 7 bases. The DNA end is more similar to TRBJ2-7, so the J call may be wrong. CDR1 and CDR2 from the germline V gene are MNHEY and SVGAGI. This CDR3 has 13 amino acids. The CDR3 spells CASSYRDSYEQYF. The CDR3 DNA reads as TGTGCCAGCAGTTACCGGGACAGCTACGAGCAGTACTTC.

J is TRBJ1-3 and V is TRBV6-1, with TRBD1 as a possible D gene (5 bases). Germline-derived CDR1 and CDR2 are MNHNS and SASEGT. Trimming pared 2 bases from V and 8 bases from J, leaving 13 bases between. This CDR3 has 14 residues. The CDR3 coding sequence is TGTGCCAGCAGTGAAAGTCCGGGGGGAGACACCATATATTTT. Translation: CASSESPGGDTIYF.

The chain links TRBV27 to TRBJ2-5; the D is unclear. The germline V and J ends were trimmed by 2 bases and 1 base, with 20 bases remaining between them. CDR3 length: 18 amino acids. The germline CDR1 and CDR2 sequences are MNHEY and SMNVEV (reference sequence). The CDR3 nucleotides are TGTGCCAGCAGTTTAGCACCCCTTATTGGCCCCCCCCAAGAGACCCAGTACTTC. Translated: CASSLAPLIGPPQETQYF.

The V and J genes are TRBV6-1 and TRBJ1-1; possible D gene TRBD1, 6 bases. CDR1 MNHNS and CDR2 SASEGT come from the germline V gene. CDR3 length equals 15 residues. V was clipped by 5 bases and J by 4 bases, with 17 bases between them. The CDR3 sequence: CASSSSGGAGTEAFF. CDR3 in DNA: TGTGCCAGCAGTTCTTCTGGGGGGGCCGGCACTGAAGCTTTCTTT.

The chain carries TRBV7-9 and TRBJ2-7, with 9 bases fitting TRBD1. V lost 4 bases and J lost 4; bases outside the gene matches: 8. The length of the CDR3 is 15 residues. The germline V gene encodes CDR1 SEHNR and CDR2 FQNEAQ (reference sequence). The CDR3 region is CASSSGQGREYEQYF. The CDR3 DNA follows: TGTGCCAGCAGCTCGGGACAGGGACGGGAGTACGAGCAGTACTTC.

This clone was detected a few times. J is TRBJ1-6 and V is TRBV7-2; 8 bases match TRBD1. CDR1 is SGHTA, CDR2 FQGNSA, per germline. The CDR3 totals 13 residues. The J segment lost 9 bases and the V segment lost 5 bases, leaving 3 bases of the junction unmatched. The DNA of the CDR3 is TGTGCCAGCAGCCTACAGGGGGGTTCACCCCTCCACTTT. Protein sequence: CASSLQGGSPLHF.

The chain is built from TRBV5-6 and TRBJ1-1; D might be TRBD1 (6 bases). Looked up from germline, CDR1 is SGHDT and CDR2 is YYEEEE. This CDR3 has 15 residues. Trimming removed 4 bases at V and 2 bases at J, with 15 bases between. CDR3 in amino acids: CASSADRTKNTEAFF. In DNA form, the CDR3 reads TGTGCCAGCAGCGCGGACAGAACTAAAAACACTGAAGCTTTCTTT.

This clone appeared once. Other DNA sequences from this sample encode an identical CDR3 as well. J is TRBJ2-3 and V is TRBV30, with D perhaps TRBD2 (6 bases). The V end was cut by 1 base, the J end by 5 bases, with 16 bases between. The CDR3 has 15 residues. CDR1 GTSNPN and CDR2 SVGIG come from the germline V gene (reference sequence). CDR3 sequence: CAWSAWRGWEDTQYF. In DNA form, the CDR3 reads TGTGCCTGGAGTGCCTGGCGGGGTTGGGAAGATACGCAGTATTTT.

V usage is TRBV18 and J usage is TRBJ1-4; 7 nucleotides agree with TRBD1. The V gene's germline CDR1 is KGHSH and CDR2 LQKENI. J was trimmed by 1 base and V by 5 bases; bases with no gene match: 4. This CDR3 contains 15 residues. The CDR3 bases are TGTGCCAGCTCATCCCGACAGGGAACTAATGAAAAACTGTTTTTT. Protein sequence: CASSSRQGTNEKLFF. The whole variable domain, remainder taken from reference TRBV18 and TRBJ1-4, is NAGVMQNPRHLVRRRGQEARLRCSPMKGHSHVYWYRQLPEEGLKFMVYLQKENIIDESGMPKERFSAEFPKEGPSILRIQQVVRGDSAAYFCASSSRQGTNEKLFFGSGTQLSVL.

In the case of this clone: Different DNA sequences within this sample yield the same CDR3. This chain joins TRBV6-5 and TRBJ1-3; D might be TRBD1 (6 bases). V was shortened by 2 bases and J by 1 base, with 12 bases between the two germline ends. Germline loops: CDR1 MNHEY, CDR2 SVGAGI. There are 16 residues in the CDR3. The CDR3 loop is CASSYTQQGSGNTIYF. Here the CDR3 DNA reads TGTGCCAGCAGTTACACCCAACAGGGTTCTGGAAACACCATATATTTT.

The V gene is TRBV19, the J gene TRBJ1-4, with TRBD1 matching over 10 bases. The germline V gene has CDR1 LNHDA and CDR2 SQIVND (reference sequence). Unmatched junction bases numbered 7, after V lost 6 bases and J lost 3 bases. The CDR3 length is 16 residues. The CDR3 nucleotides are TGTGCCAGTAGCTCCGGGACAGGGGACCCTAATGAAAAACTGTTTTTT. It specifies CASSSGTGDPNEKLFF.

Turning to this clone: The germline gene is not matched at one end of the junction; a read error may be the cause. J is TRBJ2-7 and V is TRBV7-6, with 13 nucleotides matching TRBD2. The V gene's germline CDR1 is SGHVS and CDR2 FNYEAQ. CDR3 length: 18 amino acids. The CDR3 reads CAISSRTSGSFGSYEQYF. Written as DNA, the CDR3 is TGTGCCATCAGCTCAAGGACTAGCGGGAGTTTTGGGTCCTACGAGCAGTACTTC.